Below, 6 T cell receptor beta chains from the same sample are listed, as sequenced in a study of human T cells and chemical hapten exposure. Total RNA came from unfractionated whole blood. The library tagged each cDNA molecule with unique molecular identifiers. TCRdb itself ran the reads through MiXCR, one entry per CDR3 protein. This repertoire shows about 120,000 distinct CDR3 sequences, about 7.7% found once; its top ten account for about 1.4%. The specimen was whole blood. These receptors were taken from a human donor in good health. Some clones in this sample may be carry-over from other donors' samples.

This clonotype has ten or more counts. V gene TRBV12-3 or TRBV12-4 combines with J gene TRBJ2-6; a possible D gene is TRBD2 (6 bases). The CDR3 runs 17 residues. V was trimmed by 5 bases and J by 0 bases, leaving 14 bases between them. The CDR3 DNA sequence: TGTGCCAGCAGTCCGCGGGGTCCGAGCTCTGGGGCCAACGTCCTGACTTTC. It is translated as CASSPRGPSSGANVLTF.

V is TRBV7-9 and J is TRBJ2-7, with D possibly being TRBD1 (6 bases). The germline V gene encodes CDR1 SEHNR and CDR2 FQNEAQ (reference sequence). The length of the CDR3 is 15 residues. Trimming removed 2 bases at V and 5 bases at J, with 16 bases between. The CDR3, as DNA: TGTGCCAGCAGCTTATCGGACCAGGGGATAAACGAGCAGTACTTC. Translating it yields CASSLSDQGINEQYF.

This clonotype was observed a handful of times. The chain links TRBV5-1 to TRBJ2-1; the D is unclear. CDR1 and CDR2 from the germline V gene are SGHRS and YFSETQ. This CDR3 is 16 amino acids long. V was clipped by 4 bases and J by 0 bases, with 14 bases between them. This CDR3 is CASSPGVPSSYNEQFF. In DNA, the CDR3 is TGCGCCAGCAGCCCTGGGGTACCGAGCTCCTACAATGAGCAGTTCTTC.

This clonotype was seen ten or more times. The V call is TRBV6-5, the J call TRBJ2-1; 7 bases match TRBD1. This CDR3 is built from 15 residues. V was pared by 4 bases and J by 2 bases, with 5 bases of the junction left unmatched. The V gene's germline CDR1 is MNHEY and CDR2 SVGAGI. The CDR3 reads CASSLDRTTYNEQFF. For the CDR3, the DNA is TGTGCCAGCAGTTTGGACAGGACAACCTACAATGAGCAGTTCTTC.

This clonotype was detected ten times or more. Here the CDR3 DNA reads TGTGCCAGCAGTTACTCGAAAAGAAACACTGAAGCTTTCTTT. It translates to CASSYSKRNTEAFF. The J gene is TRBJ1-1, the V gene TRBV6-6; D uncertain. From germline, CDR1 is MNHNY and CDR2 SVGAGI (reference sequence). This CDR3 comprises 14 residues. V lost 0 bases, J lost 2 bases, and 7 bases lay in between.

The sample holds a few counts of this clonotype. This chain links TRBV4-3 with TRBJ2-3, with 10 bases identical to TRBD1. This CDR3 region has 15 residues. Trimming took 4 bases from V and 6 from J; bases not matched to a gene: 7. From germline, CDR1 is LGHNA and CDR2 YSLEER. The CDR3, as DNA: TGCGCCAGCAGCCTCGGGACAGGGGATGGGGATACGCAGTATTTT. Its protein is CASSLGTGDGDTQYF.